One and the same sample provided the 24 T cell receptor beta chains below, sequenced in a study of CD8 T cells in Susac syndrome. The RNA input was about 0.45 to 1 ug, and it was reverse transcribed with random hexamers. TCRdb independently ran MiXCR on the immunoSEQ multiplex PCR reads; one entry per CDR3 protein. The sample carries fewer than 350,000 distinct CDR3 sequences, about 82% recorded once. The sample was CD8+ T cells from PBMCs. These TCRs come from a human donor with multiple sclerosis.

This rearrangement joins TRBV29-1 to TRBJ2-1, with 10 bases aligning to TRBD2. Germline CDR1 SQVTM, CDR2 ANQGSEA. This CDR3 is built from 17 residues. The V segment lost 2 bases and the J segment 1 base; nucleotides outside the gene matches: 8. CDR3 region: CSVEPLAGERSYNEQFF. CDR3 sequence (DNA): TGCAGCGTTGAACCCCTAGCGGGGGAGCGGTCCTACAATGAGCAGTTCTTC.

The chain combines TRBV28 with TRBJ2-3; unclear D gene. The germline V gene has CDR1 MDHEN and CDR2 SYDVKM. V dropped 3 bases and J dropped 6 bases, with 10 bases sitting between them. The length of the CDR3 is 13 residues. CDR3 residues: CASSFVNADTQYF. CDR3 DNA sequence: TGTGCCAGCAGTTTTGTTAACGCGGATACGCAGTATTTT.

This clonotype occurred many times. The rearrangement links TRBV19 to TRBJ2-1, with D uncertain. CDR3 length: 12 residues. CDR1 LNHDA and CDR2 SQIVND come from the germline V gene (reference sequence). The V end was cut by 9 bases, the J end by 1 base, with 7 bases between. This CDR3 is CASSLSYNEQFF. The CDR3 DNA sequence: TGTGCCAGCAGTCTATCCTACAATGAGCAGTTCTTC.

The chain carries TRBV6-5 and TRBJ2-7; no clear D gene. This CDR3 has 11 amino acids. V was trimmed by 1 base and J by 6 bases, leaving 4 bases between them. CDR1 MNHEY and CDR2 SVGAGI come from the germline V gene. CDR3: CASSYFSEQYF. Here the CDR3 DNA reads TGTGCCAGCAGTTACTTTTCCGAGCAGTACTTC.

The chain has TRBV6-5 and TRBJ2-3; 10 nucleotides align to TRBD2. Germline-derived CDR1 and CDR2 are MNHEY and SVGAGI. The length of the CDR3 is 18 residues. The junction had 12 bases not matched to a gene; V was cut back by 3 bases and J by 3 bases. The CDR3 here is CASSYPSGRTGLTDTQYF. The CDR3 region has the DNA TGTGCCAGCAGTTATCCTAGCGGGAGAACTGGTTTGACAGATACGCAGTATTTT.

The rearrangement links TRBV6-5 to TRBJ2-2, with D uncertain. The germline V gene encodes CDR1 MNHEY and CDR2 SVGAGI. V was trimmed by 2 bases and J by 2 bases, leaving 0 bases between them. The CDR3 extends over 12 amino acids. The CDR3 region has the DNA TGTGCCAGCAGTTACAACACCGGGGAGCTGTTTTTT. This sequence encodes CASSYNTGELFF.

The V gene is TRBV5-1, the J gene TRBJ1-1; the D is unclear. This CDR3 region has 15 residues. The V and J ends lost 1 base and 2 bases respectively, with 12 bases between them. Germline-derived CDR1 and CDR2 are SGHRS and YFSETQ. This CDR3 is CASSLRRELNTEAFF. DNA of the CDR3: TGCGCCAGCAGCTTGCGGAGGGAACTCAACACTGAAGCTTTCTTT. Complete variable domain (other parts from reference TRBV5-1 and TRBJ1-1): KAGVTQTPRYLIKTRGQQVTLSCSPISGHRSVSWYQQTPGQGLQFLFEYFSETQRNKGNFPGRFSGRQFSNSRSEMNVSTLELGDSALYLCASSLRRELNTEAFFGQGTRLTVV.

The J gene is TRBJ2-1, the V gene TRBV20-1; no firm D call. Trimming took off 1 base at V and 0 bases at J, with 10 bases between the two ends. From germline, CDR1 is DFQATT and CDR2 SNEGSKA (reference sequence). The CDR3 consists of 15 residues. In DNA form, the CDR3 reads TGCAGTGCTAGAGTACCTAGTACCTCCTACAATGAGCAGTTCTTC. Protein product: CSARVPSTSYNEQFF.

This chain connects TRBV14 to TRBJ1-1; D call uncertain. Germline CDR1 reads SGHDN; CDR2 reads FVKESK. The ends were cut back, 2 bases at V and 8 bases at J, with 9 bases in the middle. There are 12 residues in the CDR3. CDR3 nucleotide sequence: TGTGCCAGCAGCCAACAAACAGAAGAAGCTTTCTTT. Translated, it gives CASSQQTEEAFF.

The chain carries TRBV27 and TRBJ2-1; weak D call: TRBD2 (8 bases). V gave up 6 bases and J gave up 4 bases, with 16 bases separating them. CDR1 and CDR2 from the germline V gene are MNHEY and SMNVEV (reference sequence). The length of the CDR3 is 15 residues. The CDR3 spells CASSRLATGYNEQFF. The CDR3 nucleotides are TGTGCCAGCAGCCGACTAGCGACAGGGTACAATGAGCAGTTCTTC.

This clonotype was recorded only once. The chain recombines TRBV20-1 with TRBJ1-1; D remains unclear. Trimming took off 2 bases at V and 4 bases at J, with 14 bases between the two ends. CDR3 length: 14 amino acids. Germline values: CDR1 DFQATT, CDR2 SNEGSKA (reference sequence). CDR3 residues: CSARRRGVRTEAFF. The CDR3 coding sequence is TGCAGTGCTAGACGGCGCGGGGTGCGCACTGAAGCTTTCTTT.

The chain couples TRBV11-2 to TRBJ1-2, with 7 bases matching TRBD1. The germline V gene encodes CDR1 SGHAT and CDR2 FQNNGV. V lost 8 bases, J lost 3 bases, and 9 bases stayed unmatched. This CDR3 is 14 amino acids long. The CDR3 DNA reads as TGTGCCAGCGAAGAACAGGGGACTGACTATGGCTACACCTTC. This translates into CASEEQGTDYGYTF.

This clonotype occurred a few times. The chain recombines TRBV12-3 or TRBV12-4 with TRBJ1-1, with TRBD1 identical over 7 bases. With 1 base clipped from V and 0 bases from J, the junction kept 5 bases outside the gene matches. This CDR3 comprises 16 residues. This chain's CDR3 is CASSLEWGQLNTEAFF. Written as DNA, the CDR3 is TGTGCCAGCAGTTTAGAATGGGGACAGTTGAACACTGAAGCTTTCTTT.

The chain carries TRBV19 and TRBJ2-2; D possibly corresponds to TRBD1 (5 bases). The V end was cut by 3 bases, the J end by 0 bases, with 11 bases between. Germline loops: CDR1 LNHDA, CDR2 SQIVND (reference sequence). The CDR3 is 16 residues long. The CDR3 coding sequence is TGTGCCAGTAGTATCAGGGTTCAGGCGAACACCGGGGAGCTGTTTTTT. Translated, it gives CASSIRVQANTGELFF.

The chain links TRBV20-1 to TRBJ2-7, with D hard to call. Germline-derived CDR1 and CDR2 are DFQATT and SNEGSKA (reference sequence). The ends were cut back, 6 bases at V and 0 bases at J, with 12 bases in the middle. CDR3 length: 13 amino acids. The DNA for the CDR3 is TGCAGTGCCGAGCCGAGAAGCTCCTACGAGCAGTACTTC. Protein: CSAEPRSSYEQYF.

As to this clonotype: At one end, the junction sequence differs from germline, possibly due to a read error. The chain employs TRBV20-1 and TRBJ1-5; 11 bases match TRBD1. Germline loops: CDR1 DFQATT, CDR2 SNEGSKA (reference sequence). This CDR3 has 17 amino acids. The CDR3 spells CSARDGNRDRGFQPHHF. The CDR3 coding sequence is TGCAGTGCTAGAGATGGGAACCGGGACAGGGGGTTTCAGCCCCATCATTTT.

For the CDR3, the DNA is TGTGCCAGCAGCTTTATAGGGGGGGAGGTCTACGAGCAGTACTTC. It specifies CASSFIGGEVYEQYF. The rearrangement links TRBV7-2 to TRBJ2-7; D perhaps matches TRBD2 (7 bases). V shed 3 bases and J shed 3 bases, with 15 bases lying between them. The germline V gene encodes CDR1 SGHTA and CDR2 FQGNSA. CDR3 size: 15 residues. The full variable domain, completed using reference TRBV7-2 and TRBJ2-7, is GAGVSQSPSNKVTEKGKDVELRCDPISGHTALYWYRQSLGQGLEFLIYFQGNSAPDKSGLPSDRFSAERTGGSVSTLTIQRTQQEDSAVYLCASSFIGGEVYEQYFGPGTRLTVT.

The chain couples TRBV9 to TRBJ1-2, with TRBD1 identical over 8 bases. The germline CDR1 and CDR2 sequences are SGDLS and YYNGEE. This CDR3 has 15 residues. The ends lost 3 bases at V and 1 base at J; junction bases unmatched: 5. The CDR3 is CASSGDRGSNYGYTF. CDR3 sequence (DNA): TGTGCCAGCAGCGGCGACAGGGGCAGTAACTATGGCTACACCTTC.

This clonotype was counted between two and nine times. The chain employs TRBV4-3 and TRBJ1-5; maybe TRBD1 (5 bases). Between the trimmed V and J ends, which lost 1 base and 1 base, there was a span of 11 bases. The CDR3 has 16 residues. Germline V CDR1 and CDR2: LGHNA, YSLEER. Written as DNA, the CDR3 is TGCGCCAGCAGCCAAGTTTTGGCAGGGAGCAATCAGCCCCAGCATTTT. This translates into CASSQVLAGSNQPQHF.

The rearrangement links TRBV6-5 to TRBJ2-7, with unresolved D. Germline values: CDR1 MNHEY, CDR2 SVGAGI. The V end was cut by 4 bases, the J end by 4 bases, with 11 bases between. The CDR3 has 13 residues. CDR3 DNA sequence: TGTGCCAGCAGTTTGGGTATGGTGTACGAGCAGTACTTC. Translating gives CASSLGMVYEQYF.

This sequence joins TRBV15 and TRBJ2-7; 9 bases align to TRBD2. Germline V gene data show CDR1 as LNHNV and CDR2 as YYDKDF (reference sequence). The CDR3 totals 16 residues. The V and J ends lost 5 bases and 7 bases, in that order; junction bases with no gene match: 15. CDR3 residues: CATSPTASGNVGEQYF. The CDR3 nucleotides read TGTGCCACCAGCCCTACGGCTAGCGGGAACGTCGGGGAGCAGTACTTC.

In its sample, this clonotype was seen once. J is TRBJ2-5 and V is TRBV7-9, with D unclear. Germline loops: CDR1 SEHNR, CDR2 FQNEAQ (reference sequence). V was trimmed by 5 bases and J by 4 bases, leaving 14 bases between them. The CDR3 extends over 14 amino acids. The CDR3 here is CASSLLEIAETQYF. The CDR3 nucleotides are TGTGCCAGCAGCCTTTTGGAGATAGCAGAGACCCAGTACTTC. Using reference TRBV7-9 and TRBJ2-5 for the parts outside the CDR3, the full variable domain is DTGVSQNPRHKITKRGQNVTFRCDPISEHNRLYWYRQTLGQGPEFLTYFQNEAQLEKSRLLSDRFSAERPKGSFSTLEIQRTEQGDSAMYLCASSLLEIAETQYFGPGTRLLVL.

J is TRBJ2-7 and V is TRBV27; weak D call: TRBD1 (6 bases). V lost 5 bases to trimming and J lost 3 bases, with 23 bases between them. This CDR3 comprises 17 residues. CDR1 is MNHEY, CDR2 SMNVEV, per germline (reference sequence). CDR3 loop: CASSLITGQPGNYEQYF. CDR3 DNA sequence: TGTGCCAGCAGTCTGATCACCGGACAGCCAGGGAACTACGAGCAGTACTTC.

The chain employs TRBV11-1 and TRBJ2-7; the match to TRBD2 covers 9 bases. The junction had 20 bases not matched to a gene; V was cut back by 5 bases and J by 0 bases. Germline CDR1 reads SGHAT; CDR2 reads FQDESV (reference sequence). There are 20 residues in the CDR3. This chain's CDR3 is CASSRTPQGLAANPSYEQYF. The CDR3 DNA reads TGTGCCAGCAGCCGCACCCCACAGGGACTAGCCGCGAACCCCTCCTACGAGCAGTACTTC.